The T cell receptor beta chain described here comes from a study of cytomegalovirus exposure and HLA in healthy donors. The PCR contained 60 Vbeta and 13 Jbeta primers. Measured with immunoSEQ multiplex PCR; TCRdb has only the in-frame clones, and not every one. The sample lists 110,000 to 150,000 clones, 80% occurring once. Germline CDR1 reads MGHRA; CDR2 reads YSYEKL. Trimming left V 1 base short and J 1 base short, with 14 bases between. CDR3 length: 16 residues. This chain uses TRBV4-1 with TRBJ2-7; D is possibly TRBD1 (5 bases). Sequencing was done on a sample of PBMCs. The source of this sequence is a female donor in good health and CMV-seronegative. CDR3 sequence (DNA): TGCGCCAGCAGCCAAGTGGGTCAGGGAATATCCTACGAGCAGTACTTC. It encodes CASSQVGQGISYEQYF.